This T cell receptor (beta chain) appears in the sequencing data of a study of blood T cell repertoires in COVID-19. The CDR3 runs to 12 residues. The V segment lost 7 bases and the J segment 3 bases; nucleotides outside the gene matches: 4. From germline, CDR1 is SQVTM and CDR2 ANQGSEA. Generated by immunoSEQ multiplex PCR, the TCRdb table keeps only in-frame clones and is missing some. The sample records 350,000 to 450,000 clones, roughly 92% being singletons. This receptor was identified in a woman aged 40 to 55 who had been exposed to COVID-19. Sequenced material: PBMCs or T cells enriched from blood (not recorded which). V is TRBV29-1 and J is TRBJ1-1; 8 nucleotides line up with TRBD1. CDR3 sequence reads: CSAGQAYTEAFF. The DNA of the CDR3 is TGCAGCGCGGGACAGGCCTACACTGAAGCTTTCTTT.